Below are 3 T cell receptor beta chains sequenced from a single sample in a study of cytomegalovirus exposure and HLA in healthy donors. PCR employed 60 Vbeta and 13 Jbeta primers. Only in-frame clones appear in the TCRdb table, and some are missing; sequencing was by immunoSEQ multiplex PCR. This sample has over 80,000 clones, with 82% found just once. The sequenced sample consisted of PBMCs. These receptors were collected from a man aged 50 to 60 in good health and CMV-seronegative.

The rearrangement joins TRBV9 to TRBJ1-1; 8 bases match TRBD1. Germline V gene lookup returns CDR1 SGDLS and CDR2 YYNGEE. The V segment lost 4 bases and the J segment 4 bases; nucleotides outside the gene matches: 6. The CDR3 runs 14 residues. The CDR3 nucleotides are TGTGCCAGCAGCCTTGGACAGGGACGCACTGAAGCTTTCTTT. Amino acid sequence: CASSLGQGRTEAFF.

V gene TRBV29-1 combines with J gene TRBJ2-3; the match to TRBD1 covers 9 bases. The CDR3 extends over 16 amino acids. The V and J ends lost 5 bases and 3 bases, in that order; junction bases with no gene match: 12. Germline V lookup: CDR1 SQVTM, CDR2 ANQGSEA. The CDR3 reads CSVNPQGAAGTDTQYF. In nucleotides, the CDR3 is TGCAGCGTTAACCCACAGGGGGCCGCCGGGACAGATACGCAGTATTTT.

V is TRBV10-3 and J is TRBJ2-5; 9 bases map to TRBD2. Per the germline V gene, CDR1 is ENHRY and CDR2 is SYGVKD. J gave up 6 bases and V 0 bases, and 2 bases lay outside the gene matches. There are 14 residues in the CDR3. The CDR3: CAISESGLAKTQYF. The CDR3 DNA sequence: TGTGCCATCAGTGAGTCGGGACTAGCTAAGACCCAGTACTTC.